This T cell receptor (beta chain) comes out of a study of CD8+ T cells in alopecia areata. About the study: Tofacitinib was taken orally by treated patients, and the dose was 5 to 10 mg twice daily.

J was trimmed by 7 bases and V by 0 bases; bases with no gene match: 6. The CDR3 is made up of 14 amino acids. The germline CDR1 and CDR2 sequences are SQVTM and ANQGSEA. Whole-study findings and limits: In lesional scalp, particularly from alopecia totalis/universalis, clonality was higher than in normal scalp. Persistence during tofacitinib was seen for many expanded lesional clones in scalp and blood.

Once RNA had been extracted, it was reverse transcribed into cDNA to act as the sequencing template. Generated by immunoSEQ multiplex PCR, the TCRdb table keeps only in-frame clones and is missing some. Of around 180,000 clones listed, about three fifths are singletons. Indicated treatment: oral pan-JAK inhibitor, 5-10 mg twice daily. To note about this clone: Antigen unknown.

This receptor was identified in a human donor with alopecia areata. The material was CD4+ T cells sorted from blood, obtained around week 50, from a patient treated with tofacitinib. V usage is TRBV29-1 and J usage is TRBJ2-3, with 8 bases fitting TRBD1. The DNA for the CDR3 is TGCAGCGTTGAAGATCCAGGGGGCGTATATACGCAGTATTTT. This translates into CSVEDPGGVYTQYF.